A selection of T cell receptor beta chains follows, all from one sample in a study of cytomegalovirus exposure and HLA in healthy donors. Profiled with immunoSEQ multiplex PCR; TCRdb holds only in-frame clones, not every one. Among about 160,000 clones, 65% to 90% were seen once, and the ten largest hold about 1.9%. The sequenced material came from PBMCs. The source is a human donor in good health. Each CDR3 is given with its conserved first and last residue. D genes are given only for firm matches. Rows give clone size only sometimes, using once, few, many, or a class for an expanded clone.

j_call d_call clone_size v_call cdr3_nt cdr3_aa
TRBJ2-7 TRBD1 NA TRBV5-6 TGTGCCAGCAGCTTGGGGAGGGACAGGGGCTACTACGAGCAGTACTTC CASSLGRDRGYYEQYF
TRBJ2-7 TRBD1 few TRBV7-8 TGTGCCAGCAGCCTTGGACAGGGGATCTACGAGCAGTACTTC CASSLGQGIYEQYF
TRBJ1-1 NA NA TRBV27 TGTGCCAGCAGTTTATCCTCCAGGTACACTGAAGCTTTCTTT CASSLSSRYTEAFF
TRBJ2-7 TRBD1 few TRBV4-3 TGCGCCAGCAGCCAAGTGACAGGGGCCTACGAGCAGTACTTC CASSQVTGAYEQYF
TRBJ1-1 NA NA TRBV18 TGTGCCAGCTCACCAGGGGGCCGGACTGAAGCTTTCTTT CASSPGGRTEAFF
TRBJ1-1 TRBD1 NA TRBV23-1 TGCGCCAGCAGCCCTAAGGGGACAGGGGTCTTGTGTACTGAAGCTTTCTTT CASSPKGTGVLCTEAFF
TRBJ1-2 TRBD1 NA TRBV6-1 TGTGCCAGCAAGGGGGACAGGGCCTCTAACTATGGCTACACCTTC CASKGDRASNYGYTF
TRBJ1-1 NA NA TRBV5-6 TGTGCCAGCCCCCTTTGGCAGGGGATCGAAGCTTTCTTT CASPLWQGIEAFF
TRBJ2-3 NA NA TRBV19 TGTGCCAGTAGGGCCAGGCATATCACAGATACGCAGTATTTT CASRARHITDTQYF
TRBJ2-5 TRBD2 NA TRBV5-1 TGCGCCAGCAGCCGGGGGGATTGGCGGGGGGTCCAAGAGACCCAGTACTTC CASSRGDWRGVQETQYF
TRBJ2-3 NA NA TRBV4-1 TGCGCCAGCAGCCAAGGAATCAGCGGCCGCACAGATACGCAGTATTTT CASSQGISGRTDTQYF
TRBJ2-2 NA NA TRBV11-1 TGTGCCAGCAGCTTAGGGCCAAACACCGGGGAGCTGTTTTTT CASSLGPNTGELFF
TRBJ1-3 NA NA TRBV4-1 TGCGCCAGCAGCCAAGGAGTAGGGGACTTCTCTGGAAACACCATATATTTT CASSQGVGDFSGNTIYF
TRBJ2-5 NA NA TRBV5-6 TGTGCCAGCAGCGGAGTAACAGGGATGGAGGAGACCCAGTACTTC CASSGVTGMEETQYF
TRBJ2-7 NA NA TRBV21-1 TGTGCCAGCAGCAGTTATACAGGGGGAATGAACGAGCAGTACTTC CASSSYTGGMNEQYF
TRBJ1-5 TRBD1 once TRBV6-5 TGTGCCAGCAGTTTTACAGGGGGTAGCAATCAGCCCCAGCATTTT CASSFTGGSNQPQHF
TRBJ2-2 TRBD2 NA TRBV7-6 TGTGCCAGCAGCTTAACTAGCGGGGGGTTGAACACCGGGGAGCTGTTTTTT CASSLTSGGLNTGELFF
TRBJ2-1 TRBD2 few TRBV7-2 TGTGCCAGCAGCTCCCATATACCGGGGGGGCCCGAGGTCCACTGTCGGTTCTTC CASSSHIPGGPEVHCRFF
TRBJ2-3 TRBD2 NA TRBV5-1 TGCGCCAGCAGCCAACGCGGGGGGACCACAGATACGCAGTATTTT CASSQRGGTTDTQYF
TRBJ1-2 NA few TRBV19 TGTGCCAGTACCCTGGGGTACCTCCGGGGGGGCTACACCTTC CASTLGYLRGGYTF
TRBJ1-2 NA NA TRBV5-1 TGCGCCAGCAGCTTGGCCATACAGGGCCCTGGCTACACCTTC CASSLAIQGPGYTF
TRBJ2-1 NA NA TRBV7-9 TGTGCCAGCAGCTTAACTCGAGGTTCCGGGTATGAAGAGCAGTTCTTC CASSLTRGSGYEEQFF